The next 29 T cell receptor beta chains were all read from a single sample in a study of metastatic and nonmetastatic thyroid tumors. TCRdb re-clonotyped the PCR reads through MiXCR. The table records about 12,000 clones, about 12% of them present only once. Thyroid surgery had not been preceded by any treatment in any patient. Material: blood. All receptors derive from a female donor with papillary thyroid cancer or a benign thyroid nodule (not recorded which). Some clones in this sample may be carry-over from other donors' samples.

This clone was found many times. The genes are TRBV11-2 and TRBJ2-1; 11 bases line up with TRBD2. Germline V gene sequence: CDR1 SGHAT, CDR2 FQNNGV. This CDR3 is 14 amino acids long. V dropped 6 bases and J dropped 7; count of bases not matched to a gene: 5. Written as DNA, the CDR3 is TGTGCCAGCAGGCGACTAGCGGGAAGGAATGAGCAGTTCTTC. As protein: CASRRLAGRNEQFF.

Ten or more counts support this clone. The genes are TRBV10-3 and TRBJ2-7, with a weak D call TRBD1 (8 bases). This CDR3 is 16 amino acids long. CDR1 is ENHRY and CDR2 is SYGVKD in the germline V gene. Trimming took off 4 bases at V and 4 bases at J, with 20 bases between the two ends. The DNA for the CDR3 is TGTGCCATCAGTGCAGGGGGGAACAGGGGGGGATACGAGCAGTACTTC. Encoded protein: CAISAGGNRGGYEQYF.

This clone was recorded at least ten times. The chain uses TRBV18 and TRBJ1-2, with a possible D match to TRBD1 (5 bases). Per germline, CDR1 KGHSH and CDR2 LQKENI. The CDR3 contains 13 residues. Trimming pared 2 bases from V and 3 bases from J, leaving 7 bases between. CDR3 protein: CASSPGTDYGYTF. CDR3 in DNA: TGTGCCAGCTCACCAGGGACTGACTATGGCTACACCTTC.

Ten or more counts support this clone. The rearrangement links TRBV28 to TRBJ2-1; TRBD2 matches at 7 bases. With 4 bases clipped from V and 5 bases from J, the junction kept 11 bases outside the gene matches. In germline, CDR1 is MDHEN, CDR2 SYDVKM. The CDR3 runs to 16 residues. The CDR3, as DNA: TGTGCCAGCAGTTCAACAACTAGCGCCATTCACAATGAGCAGTTCTTC. It codes for CASSSTTSAIHNEQFF.

This clone was recorded many times. The V call is TRBV5-1, the J call TRBJ2-5, with 8 bases aligning to TRBD2. Germline CDR1 reads SGHRS; CDR2 reads YFSETQ. CDR3 length: 15 residues. The V gene end was trimmed by 5 bases and the J gene end by 5 bases; junction bases not matched to a gene: 11. In DNA form, the CDR3 reads TGCGCCAGCAGGGAGGGCTCTAGCGGGCGGGAGACCCAGTACTTC. Its translation is CASREGSSGRETQYF. Looking up the rest from reference TRBV5-1 and TRBJ2-5 gives the full variable domain: KAGVTQTPRYLIKTRGQQVTLSCSPISGHRSVSWYQQTPGQGLQFLFEYFSETQRNKGNFPGRFSGRQFSNSRSEMNVSTLELGDSALYLCASREGSSGRETQYFGPGTRLLVL.

This clone was picked up many times. The V call is TRBV2, the J call TRBJ1-2; TRBD1 might be the D (5 bases). Trimming shortened V by 8 bases and J by 1 base, and 14 bases separated the two germline ends. The length of the CDR3 is 14 residues. The germline CDR1 and CDR2 sequences are SNHLY and FYNNEI. The DNA of the CDR3 is TGTGCCAGCTTGAGGGGCGCGGATAACTATGGCTACACCTTC. The encoded protein is CASLRGADNYGYTF.

This clone was recorded many times. The genes are TRBV29-1 and TRBJ1-1, with D tentatively TRBD1 (5 bases). In germline, CDR1 is SQVTM, CDR2 ANQGSEA. This CDR3 comprises 13 residues. V was shortened by 0 bases and J by 1 base, with 6 bases between the two germline ends. CDR3: CSVEETENTEAFF. The CDR3 nucleotides read TGCAGCGTTGAAGAGACAGAGAACACTGAAGCTTTCTTT.

This clone showed up many times. The J gene is TRBJ1-4, the V gene TRBV29-1; TRBD1 might be the D (5 bases). V lost 6 bases and J 1 base, leaving 9 bases between the germline ends. The germline CDR1 and CDR2 sequences are SQVTM and ANQGSEA. CDR3 size: 13 residues. The CDR3 region has the DNA TGCAGCGTCGCAGGGTTAACTAATGAAAAACTGTTTTTT. Translation: CSVAGLTNEKLFF.

This clone was detected many times. V gene TRBV7-2 combines with J gene TRBJ1-4, with TRBD1 matching over 7 bases. Germline values: CDR1 SGHTA, CDR2 FQGNSA. This CDR3 contains 15 residues. V was clipped by 1 base and J by 5 bases; unmatched bases: 4. The chain's CDR3 is CASSLDLGQNEKLFF. DNA of the CDR3: TGTGCCAGCAGCTTAGATCTGGGACAGAATGAAAAACTGTTTTTT.

The sample holds many counts of this clone. The CDR3, as DNA: TGTGCCATCAGTGGAAAAGACCGCACAGATACGCAGTATTTT. As protein: CAISGKDRTDTQYF. V is TRBV10-3 and J is TRBJ2-3; no clear D. The V and J ends lost 4 bases and 1 base respectively, with 9 bases between them. Germline-derived CDR1 and CDR2 are ENHRY and SYGVKD. This CDR3 has 14 amino acids.

This clone was counted ten times or more. This chain links TRBV5-1 with TRBJ2-3, with D hard to call. Trimming removed 6 bases from V and 7 bases from J, with 12 bases in between. Germline V gene lookup returns CDR1 SGHRS and CDR2 YFSETQ. The CDR3 spans 12 residues. The CDR3, as DNA: TGCGCCAGCAAAGATGACGCATATACGCAGTATTTT. This codes for CASKDDAYTQYF.

The J gene is TRBJ2-7, the V gene TRBV12-3 or TRBV12-4; D might be TRBD1 (6 bases). Trimming took 0 bases from V and 6 from J, leaving 15 bases between them. The CDR3 is 15 residues long. The CDR3, as DNA: TGTGCCAGCAGTTTAGCCCCGACAGGTTTTCGCGAGCAGTACTTC. Its protein product is CASSLAPTGFREQYF.

This clone has at least ten counts. The chain links TRBV7-2 to TRBJ2-7, with no clear D. The CDR3 loop spans 14 amino acids. CDR1 and CDR2 from the germline V gene are SGHTA and FQGNSA. Trimming stripped 4 bases from V and 0 bases from J, with 10 bases between. This CDR3 reads CASSSPLVSYEQYF. The DNA of the CDR3 is TGTGCCAGCAGCTCCCCTCTCGTCTCCTACGAGCAGTACTTC.

This clone was counted ten times or more. This chain connects TRBV19 to TRBJ2-1, with no clear D. Germline values: CDR1 LNHDA, CDR2 SQIVND (reference sequence). The length of the CDR3 is 13 residues. V lost 1 base, J lost 6 bases, and 7 bases lay in between. The DNA for the CDR3 is TGTGCCAGTAGTATAGGGCTGTTCAATGAGCAGTTCTTC. Protein sequence: CASSIGLFNEQFF. The whole variable domain, remainder taken from reference TRBV19 and TRBJ2-1, is DGGITQSPKYLFRKEGQNVTLSCEQNLNHDAMYWYRQDPGQGLRLIYYSQIVNDFQKGDIAEGYSVSREKKESFPLTVTSAQKNPTAFYLCASSIGLFNEQFFGPGTRLTVL.

This clone has just a few counts. This may be a read error: a much more frequent sequence differs by one nucleotide. The chain joins TRBV12-3 or TRBV12-4 to TRBJ2-1; no clear D gene. The CDR3 loop spans 15 amino acids. V was clipped by 6 bases and J by 0 bases, with 12 bases between them. The CDR3 loop reads CASSRSVSSYNEQFF. CDR3 DNA: TGTGCCAGCAGCCGGAGCGTGAGCTCCTACAATGAGCAGTTCTTC.

Comment on this clone: A read error is possible here, since a much larger clone lies one base away. This sample also contains other DNA sequences that code for the same CDR3. CDR3 bases: TGTGCCAGCAGCCAATCTAGTGGGGTGGAGGGGAGAAACACTGAAGCTTTCTTT. Residues: CASSQSSGVEGRNTEAFF. This chain connects TRBV4-2 to TRBJ1-1, with D possibly matching TRBD1 (5 bases). CDR1 is LGHNA, CDR2 YNFKEQ, per germline. Deletions cut 2 bases from V and 2 bases from J, with 21 bases between. This CDR3 is 18 amino acids long.

This clone has at least ten counts. The rearrangement uses TRBV27 and TRBJ1-2; D gene ambiguous. Trimming pared 5 bases from V and 0 bases from J, leaving 7 bases between. CDR1 and CDR2 (germline): MNHEY, SMNVEV (reference sequence). The CDR3 consists of 13 residues. The CDR3 here is CASSKETNYGYTF. CDR3 DNA sequence: TGTGCCAGCAGTAAAGAAACTAACTATGGCTACACCTTC.

This clone was counted between two and nine times. A much larger clonotype is one base distant, so this may be a read error. The gene calls are TRBV10-3 and TRBJ2-1, with unresolved D. This CDR3 spans 12 amino acids. The germline gives CDR1 ENHRY, CDR2 SYGVKD. This CDR3 is CAVSSVNNEQFF. CDR3 coding DNA: TGTGCCGTCAGCTCCGTCAACAATGAGCAGTTCTTC.

In its sample, this clone is medium-sized. V usage is TRBV28 and J usage is TRBJ1-2; TRBD1 is a possible D gene (6 bases). There are 13 residues in the CDR3. The V end was cut by 7 bases, the J end by 8 bases, with 17 bases between. CDR1 is MDHEN, CDR2 SYDVKM, per germline. CDR3 sequence: CASTPEGGDGYTF. Here the CDR3 DNA reads TGTGCCAGCACCCCGGAGGGGGGGGACGGCTACACCTTC.

This clone came up many times. The chain uses TRBV29-1 and TRBJ2-1; D unresolved. The V gene's germline CDR1 is SQVTM and CDR2 ANQGSEA. The CDR3 spans 12 residues. The ends were cut back, 3 bases at V and 12 bases at J, with 15 bases in the middle. The CDR3 region is CSVESEFPPQFF. CDR3 DNA sequence: TGCAGCGTTGAGTCGGAGTTCCCCCCGCAGTTCTTC.

At least ten counts were recorded for this clone. The chain combines TRBV19 with TRBJ1-2; a weak D match, TRBD1 (5 bases). The CDR3 runs 16 residues. Trimming shortened V by 6 bases and J by 1 base, and 18 bases separated the two germline ends. CDR1 is LNHDA, CDR2 SQIVND, per germline (reference sequence). The CDR3 region is CASRLSVWGSNYGYTF. The CDR3 DNA follows: TGTGCCAGTAGACTATCGGTGTGGGGCAGTAACTATGGCTACACCTTC.

Turning to this clone: Here the CDR3 omits its conserved ending phenylalanine or tryptophan, so a read error is the likely source. This chain connects TRBV12-3 or TRBV12-4 to TRBJ1-2; the D gene is possibly TRBD1 (5 bases). Trimming shortened V by 3 bases and J by 8 bases, and 19 bases separated the two germline ends. This CDR3 has 15 amino acids. CDR3 sequence: CASSLGPDTTGGYTS. In DNA form, the CDR3 reads TGTGCCAGCAGTTTGGGCCCGGACACGACGGGCGGCTACACCTCC.

This clone was seen many times. The chain has TRBV30 and TRBJ2-7; 7 bases line up with TRBD1. V trimming: 1 base; J trimming: 4 bases; junction bases outside the gene matches: 4. The CDR3 runs to 13 residues. The germline CDR1 and CDR2 sequences are GTSNPN and SVGIG (reference sequence). Here the CDR3 DNA reads TGTGCCTGGAGTGGACAGGGATGGTACGAGCAGTACTTC. Its translation: CAWSGQGWYEQYF.

The rearrangement joins TRBV7-2 to TRBJ2-7; 12 nucleotides agree with TRBD2. Per germline, CDR1 SGHTA and CDR2 FQGNSA. This CDR3 has 14 amino acids. V shed 6 bases, J shed 2 bases, and the junction held 2 bases outside the gene matches. In nucleotides, the CDR3 is TGTGCCAGCAGGTCTAGCGGGGGGGCCTACGAGCAGTACTTC. This encodes CASRSSGGAYEQYF.

This clone has ten or more counts. The gene calls are TRBV20-1 and TRBJ1-4; D is perhaps TRBD1 (5 bases). V lost 5 bases to trimming and J lost 10 bases, with 17 bases between them. The CDR3 length is 13 residues. CDR1 and CDR2 from the germline V gene are DFQATT and SNEGSKA (reference sequence). CDR3 sequence reads: CSAEHRDLRKLFF. The CDR3 nucleotides read TGCAGTGCTGAACACCGGGACCTCCGAAAACTGTTTTTT.

The table lists this clone with many counts. CDR3 sequence (DNA): TGTGCCAGCAGCTTGGGCCCGAACACCGGGGAGCTGTTTTTT. Translated, it gives CASSLGPNTGELFF. The chain couples TRBV5-6 to TRBJ2-2; D unresolved. From germline, CDR1 is SGHDT and CDR2 YYEEEE. The CDR3 length is 14 residues. Trimming took off 0 bases at V and 0 bases at J, with 3 bases between the two ends.

This chain uses TRBV28 with TRBJ1-1; D possibly corresponds to TRBD1 (5 bases). V was clipped by 1 base and J by 0 bases, with 12 bases between them. CDR1 and CDR2 (germline): MDHEN, SYDVKM. This CDR3 is 16 amino acids long. The CDR3 loop is CASSLSPGSMNTEAFF. The DNA for the CDR3 is TGTGCCAGCAGTTTATCACCAGGGTCGATGAACACTGAAGCTTTCTTT.

With regard to this clone: Being one base from a much bigger clone, this may be a read error. V usage is TRBV7-8 and J usage is TRBJ2-2; D is uncertain. The length of the CDR3 is 16 residues. The V gene lost 5 bases and the J gene lost 5 bases, with 18 bases spanning the gap. The germline V gene encodes CDR1 SGHVS and CDR2 FQNEAQ. CDR3 DNA: TGTGCCAGCAGCCCTCCCTGTACCCGAAGGACCGGGGAGCTGTTTTTT. Its protein is CASSPPCTRRTGELFF.

This clone was picked up many times. The chain is built from TRBV20-1 and TRBJ1-2, with 11 bases matching TRBD1. CDR1 DFQATT and CDR2 SNEGSKA come from the germline V gene (reference sequence). The V gene end was trimmed by 5 bases and the J gene end by 7 bases; junction bases not matched to a gene: 9. The CDR3 runs to 14 residues. DNA of the CDR3: TGCAGTGCTCTCCGGGACAGGGGGGCAGGTGGCTACACCTTC. Encoded protein: CSALRDRGAGGYTF.